This passage covers 14 T cell receptor beta chains from one sample sequenced in a study of blood T cells in healthy people across ages. The authors ran a second PCR of about 7 to 11 cycles using a sample-barcoded 5' primer and a J-beta primer mix. TCRdb reprocessed the 5' RACE reads with MiXCR, giving one entry per CDR3 protein. The repertoire consists of about a million distinct CDR3 sequences, with 51% occurring once and the leading ten covering 20% to 25%. Sequenced: blood. These receptors were collected from a woman aged 60-75 years in good health.

This clonotype was observed a few times. The chain links TRBV4-1 to TRBJ2-2; D remains unclear. V lost 2 bases and J 4 bases, leaving 8 bases between the germline ends. CDR1 is MGHRA and CDR2 is YSYEKL in the germline V gene. The CDR3 is 14 residues long. The CDR3 bases are TGCGCCAGCAGCCAAAGCGAGTTCACCGGGGAGCTGTTTTTT. This codes for CASSQSEFTGELFF.

This chain uses TRBV15 with TRBJ2-3, with D possibly being TRBD1 or TRBD2 (5 bases each). CDR3 length: 15 residues. The germline gives CDR1 LNHNV, CDR2 YYDKDF (reference sequence). Trimming cost V 1 base and J 6 bases, with 14 bases left between them. CDR3 DNA sequence: TGTGCCACCAGCAGAGTCTTGGGGGACGCCGATACGCAGTATTTT. It is translated as CATSRVLGDADTQYF.

The chain employs TRBV7-9 and TRBJ2-5; TRBD1 agrees at 9 bases. This CDR3 is 13 amino acids long. Germline V CDR1 and CDR2: SEHNR, FQNEAQ (reference sequence). Trimming cost V 5 bases and J 13 bases; bases outside gene matches: 11. The DNA for the CDR3 is TGTGCCAGCAGCCAGGGACGGACAGGGGAGCTGTACTTC. Its translation: CASSQGRTGELYF.

This rearrangement joins TRBV9 to TRBJ2-5; tentative D call: TRBD1 (5 bases). Germline lookup yields CDR1 SGDLS and CDR2 YYNGEE. Trimming left V 1 base short and J 4 bases short, with 14 bases between. The CDR3 covers 15 residues. The CDR3 reads CASSVIGAEGETQYF. The CDR3 DNA follows: TGTGCCAGCAGCGTAATAGGGGCGGAAGGAGAGACCCAGTACTTC.

The V call is TRBV27, the J call TRBJ1-2; TRBD1 agrees at 7 bases. Per the germline V gene, CDR1 is MNHEY and CDR2 is SMNVEV (reference sequence). J was trimmed by 3 bases and V by 5 bases; bases with no gene match: 3. CDR3 length: 13 residues. The CDR3 DNA reads as TGTGCCAGCAGTACTGGGACAGACTATGGCTACACCTTC. Its translation: CASSTGTDYGYTF.

This clonotype showed up just a few times. J is TRBJ2-3 and V is TRBV4-1; D is unresolved. The CDR3 loop spans 17 amino acids. The V gene's germline CDR1 is MGHRA and CDR2 YSYEKL. V was clipped by 5 bases and J by 0 bases, with 18 bases between them. CDR3 DNA: TGCGCCAGCAGCTACACCGAAATTGCTTCTAGCACAGATACGCAGTATTTT. Protein sequence: CASSYTEIASSTDTQYF.

This chain links TRBV15 with TRBJ2-5; D gene uncertain. V was shortened by 4 bases and J by 2 bases, with 8 bases between the two germline ends. Germline V lookup: CDR1 LNHNV, CDR2 YYDKDF (reference sequence). CDR3 length: 13 amino acids. CDR3 residues: CATSTRLQETQYF. The CDR3 bases are TGTGCCACCAGCACCCGACTGCAAGAGACCCAGTACTTC.

This clonotype was picked up a small number of times. This sequence joins TRBV7-2 and TRBJ2-7; no firm D call. The V gene's germline CDR1 is SGHTA and CDR2 FQGNSA. V dropped 2 bases and J dropped 3 bases, with 8 bases sitting between them. The CDR3 is 13 residues long. In nucleotides, the CDR3 is TGTGCCAGCAGCTTACCACCCCTCTACGAGCAGTACTTC. Translation gives CASSLPPLYEQYF.

The J gene is TRBJ1-5, the V gene TRBV24-1; D uncertain. CDR1 is KGHDR, CDR2 SFDVKD, per germline. The CDR3 totals 14 residues. Trimming took off 3 bases at V and 1 base at J, with 6 bases between the two ends. CDR3 nucleotides: TGTGCCACCAGTGATCTGGAAAGCAATCAGCCCCAGCATTTT. Translated, it gives CATSDLESNQPQHF.

V gene TRBV3-1 combines with J gene TRBJ2-7; TRBD2 matches 9 bases. The J segment lost 5 bases and the V segment lost 3 bases, leaving 14 bases of the junction unmatched. This CDR3 spans 17 amino acids. Looked up from germline, CDR1 is LGHDT and CDR2 is YNNKEL (reference sequence). CDR3 DNA sequence: TGTGCCAGCAGCCATCGCCCCGGGACTAGCTTTATCAACGAGCAGTACTTC. As protein: CASSHRPGTSFINEQYF.

This clonotype was counted only a few times. This sequence joins TRBV7-2 and TRBJ2-7; tentative D call: TRBD1 (6 bases). The V end lost 5 bases, the J end lost 0 bases, and 14 bases lay between the germline ends. Germline CDR1 is SGHTA and CDR2 is FQGNSA. CDR3 length: 15 residues. CDR3 loop: CASSRPGHSSYEQYF. CDR3 in DNA: TGTGCCAGCAGCCGGCCGGGACATAGCTCCTACGAGCAGTACTTC.

The chain links TRBV6-6 to TRBJ2-5; 7 bases map to TRBD2. Matching the DNA end better, TRBJ2-7 makes the J call doubtful. The CDR3 has 14 amino acids. Germline V gene lookup returns CDR1 MNHNY and CDR2 SVGAGI (reference sequence). CDR3 protein: CASSYWLAANEQYF. In DNA, the CDR3 is TGTGCCAGCAGTTATTGGCTAGCGGCCAACGAGCAGTACTTC.

The genes are TRBV29-1 and TRBJ2-1; perhaps TRBD2 as D (5 bases). V shed 5 bases and J shed 0 bases, with 11 bases lying between them. The CDR3 covers 14 residues. The germline gives CDR1 SQVTM, CDR2 ANQGSEA. The CDR3 DNA sequence: TGCAGCGTTTCCCCGGGGAACTCCTACAATGAGCAGTTCTTC. Amino acid sequence: CSVSPGNSYNEQFF.

This clonotype was seen many times. The chain's CDR3 is CATSEPGTGKDEQYF. DNA for the CDR3: TGTGCCACCAGCGAACCCGGGACAGGGAAGGACGAGCAGTACTTC. V usage is TRBV15 and J usage is TRBJ2-7; 9 bases are a match to TRBD1. V lost 5 bases to trimming and J lost 5 bases; unmatched junction nucleotides: 10. Looked up from germline, CDR1 is LNHNV and CDR2 is YYDKDF (reference sequence). This CDR3 is built from 15 residues.